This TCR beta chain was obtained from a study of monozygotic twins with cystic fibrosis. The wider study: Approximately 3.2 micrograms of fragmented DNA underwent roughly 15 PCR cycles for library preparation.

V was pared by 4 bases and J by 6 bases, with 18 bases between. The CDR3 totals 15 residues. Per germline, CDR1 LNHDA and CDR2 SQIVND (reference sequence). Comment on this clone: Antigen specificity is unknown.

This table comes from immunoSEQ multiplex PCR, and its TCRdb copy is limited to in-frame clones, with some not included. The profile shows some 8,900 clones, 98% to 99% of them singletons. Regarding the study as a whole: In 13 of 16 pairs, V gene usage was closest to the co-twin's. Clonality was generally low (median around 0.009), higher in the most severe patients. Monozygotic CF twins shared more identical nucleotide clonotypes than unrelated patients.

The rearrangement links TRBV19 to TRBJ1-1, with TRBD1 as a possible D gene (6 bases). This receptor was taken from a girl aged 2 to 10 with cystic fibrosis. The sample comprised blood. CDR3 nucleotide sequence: TGTGCCAGTAGTAAACTACCCCAGGGGTCCGCTGAAGCTTTCTTT. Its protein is CASSKLPQGSAEAFF.